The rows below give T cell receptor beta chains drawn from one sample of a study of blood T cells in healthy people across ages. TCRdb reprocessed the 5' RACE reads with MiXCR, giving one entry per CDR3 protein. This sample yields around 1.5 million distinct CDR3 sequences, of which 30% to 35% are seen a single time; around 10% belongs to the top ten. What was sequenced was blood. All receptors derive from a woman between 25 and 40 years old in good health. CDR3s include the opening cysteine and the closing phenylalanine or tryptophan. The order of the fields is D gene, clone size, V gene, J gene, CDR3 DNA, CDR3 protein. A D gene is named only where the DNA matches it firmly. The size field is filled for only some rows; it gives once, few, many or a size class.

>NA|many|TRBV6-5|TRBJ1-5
TGTGCCAGCAGTTACTCCGGGAGAGGAAGGTATAGCAATCAGCCCCAGCATTTT
CASSYSGRGRYSNQPQHF
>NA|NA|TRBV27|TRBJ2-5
TGTGCCAGCAAGGGTGGAGTAAACCAAGAGACCCAGTACTTC
CASKGGVNQETQYF
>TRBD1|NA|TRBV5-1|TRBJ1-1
TGCGCCAGCAGCGCCCGGGACAGCCTATTGAACACTGAAGCTTTCTTT
CASSARDSLLNTEAFF
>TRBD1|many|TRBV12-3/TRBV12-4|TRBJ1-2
TGTGCCAGCAGTTTAGCACAGGGGTATGGCTACACCTTC
CASSLAQGYGYTF
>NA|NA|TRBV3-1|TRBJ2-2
TGTGCCAGCAGCCCCATTGTGACCGGGGAGCTGTTTTTT
CASSPIVTGELFF
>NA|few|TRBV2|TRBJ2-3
TGTGCCAGCAATGGACTCTTCACAGATACGCAGTATTTT
CASNGLFTDTQYF
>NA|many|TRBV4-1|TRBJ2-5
TGCGCCAGCTCTCTCCGGCTTATGGAGACCCAGTACTTC
CASSLRLMETQYF
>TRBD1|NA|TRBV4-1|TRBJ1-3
TGCGCCAGCAGCCAAGATGGACAGGGGTTTCGAAACACCATATATTTT
CASSQDGQGFRNTIYF
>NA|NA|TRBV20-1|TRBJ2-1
TGCAGTGCTAGAGAGGCCAGCGCGAGCTCCTACAATGAGCAGTTCTTC
CSAREASASSYNEQFF
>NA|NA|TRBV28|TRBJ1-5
TGTGCCAGCAGTTTGGAGGGGTCACGGTTGAAGAGCAATCAGCCCCAGCATTTT
CASSLEGSRLKSNQPQHF
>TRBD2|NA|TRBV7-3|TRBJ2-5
TGTGCCAGCGGGCGGGGACTAGCCCTTGGGGAGACCCAGTACTTC
CASGRGLALGETQYF
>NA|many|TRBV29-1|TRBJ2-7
TGCAGCGTTGACCGGTCGGGAGAGCAGTACTTC
CSVDRSGEQYF
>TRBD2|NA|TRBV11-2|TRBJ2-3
TGTGCCAGCAGCTTAGATCCGGGGACTACCCGGCGGTATTTT
CASSLDPGTTRRYF
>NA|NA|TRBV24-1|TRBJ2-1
TGTGCCACCAGTGACCGGGATTACAATGAGCAGTTCTTC
CATSDRDYNEQFF
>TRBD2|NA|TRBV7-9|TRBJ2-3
TGTGCCAGCAGCTCTCAGGGACTAGCGGTGCTGAGCACAGATACGCAGTATTTT
CASSSQGLAVLSTDTQYF
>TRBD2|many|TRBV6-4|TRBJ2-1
TGTGCCAGCAGCGATCTAGCGGGGTCCGACAATGAGCAGTTCTTC
CASSDLAGSDNEQFF